The TCR beta chain described here comes from a study of blood T cell repertoires in COVID-19. V was shortened by 0 bases and J by 2 bases, with 5 bases between the two germline ends. Per the germline V gene, CDR1 is SGHNT and CDR2 is YYREEE (reference sequence). This CDR3 has 13 amino acids. Generated by immunoSEQ multiplex PCR, the TCRdb table keeps only in-frame clones and is missing some. The data contain fewer than 110,000 clones, 84% of them singletons. Sequencing was done on a sample of peripheral blood. This sequence joins TRBV5-4 and TRBJ1-2, with a possible D match to TRBD1 (5 bases). This TCR was sampled from a human donor in a cohort sampled during active or convalescent COVID-19. CDR3 nucleotides: TGTGCCAGCAGCTTGGGACAGAACTATGGCTACACCTTC. Its protein product is CASSLGQNYGYTF.